Listed below are T cell receptor beta chains from one sample, sequenced in a study of shared clonotypes between healthy human individuals. Profiled with immunoSEQ multiplex PCR; TCRdb holds only in-frame clones, not every one. The data show almost 750,000 clones, roughly two thirds seen once. Sequenced input: memory CD4+ T cells sorted from blood. The receptors here all came from a woman in her thirties in good health. Both conserved end residues are part of each CDR3. Fields, in order: clone size, J gene, V gene, D gene, CDR3 DNA, CDR3 protein. D genes are given only for firm matches. Expanded clones get a size class; other rows say once, few or many, or leave the size out.

clone_size: few; j_call: TRBJ1-2; v_call: TRBV7-2; d_call: NA; cdr3_nt: TGTGCCAGCAGCTTATCCCCCGGGACTGGCATTGGGGATGGCTACACCTTC; cdr3_aa: CASSLSPGTGIGDGYTF
clone_size: NA; j_call: TRBJ1-2; v_call: TRBV28; d_call: NA; cdr3_nt: TGTGCCAGCAGTCAGGATTTCTATGGCTACACCTTC; cdr3_aa: CASSQDFYGYTF
clone_size: NA; j_call: TRBJ2-1; v_call: TRBV7-8; d_call: TRBD2; cdr3_nt: TGTGCCAGCAGCTTTAGCGGGACCAAACTGCAGTTCTTC; cdr3_aa: CASSFSGTKLQFF
clone_size: NA; j_call: TRBJ1-1; v_call: TRBV28; d_call: NA; cdr3_nt: TGTGCCAGCAGCGTGGGCACGGCGACACCGCGGGCTGAAGCTTTCTTT; cdr3_aa: CASSVGTATPRAEAFF
clone_size: once; j_call: TRBJ2-3; v_call: TRBV6-6; d_call: TRBD2; cdr3_nt: TGTGCCAGCAGTTACCCTTCGGGGGGGACCAATACGCAGTATTTT; cdr3_aa: CASSYPSGGTNTQYF
clone_size: NA; j_call: TRBJ1-5; v_call: TRBV19; d_call: NA; cdr3_nt: TGTGCCAGTAGGAAAGGGGGTGTTGGCCAGCCCCAGCATTTT; cdr3_aa: CASRKGGVGQPQHF
clone_size: NA; j_call: TRBJ2-5; v_call: TRBV6-6; d_call: NA; cdr3_nt: TGTGCCAGCAGTAGGCTAGCCGAGACCCAGTACTTC; cdr3_aa: CASSRLAETQYF
clone_size: NA; j_call: TRBJ2-3; v_call: TRBV11-2; d_call: TRBD2; cdr3_nt: TGTGCCAGCAGTCCGTTGGCTGGCGGGAGGAGCCTATATGCAGATACGCAGTATTTT; cdr3_aa: CASSPLAGGRSLYADTQYF
clone_size: NA; j_call: TRBJ2-5; v_call: TRBV19; d_call: TRBD1; cdr3_nt: TGTGCCAGTAGAGCACGACAGGGGTTGGCGGAGACCCAGTACTTC; cdr3_aa: CASRARQGLAETQYF
clone_size: NA; j_call: TRBJ1-4; v_call: TRBV7-2; d_call: NA; cdr3_nt: TGTGCCAGCAGCTTCGGGATGGACGGAAAACTGTTTTTT; cdr3_aa: CASSFGMDGKLFF
clone_size: NA; j_call: TRBJ2-1; v_call: TRBV7-2; d_call: TRBD1; cdr3_nt: TGTGCCAGCAGCTTAGCGCTGACCGGGACAGGGAGCGATGAGCAGTTCTTC; cdr3_aa: CASSLALTGTGSDEQFF
clone_size: NA; j_call: TRBJ2-7; v_call: TRBV9; d_call: NA; cdr3_nt: TGTGCCAGCGGGTCAGGGGGGTTGAACGAGCAGTACTTC; cdr3_aa: CASGSGGLNEQYF
clone_size: NA; j_call: TRBJ2-7; v_call: TRBV19; d_call: NA; cdr3_nt: TGTGCCAGTAGCAAACCCGGGTCGCTCTACGAGCAGTACTTC; cdr3_aa: CASSKPGSLYEQYF
clone_size: NA; j_call: TRBJ2-7; v_call: TRBV29-1; d_call: NA; cdr3_nt: TGCAGCGTTGAATCGGGGGCGCGGAACGAGCAGTACTTC; cdr3_aa: CSVESGARNEQYF
clone_size: NA; j_call: TRBJ2-2; v_call: TRBV28; d_call: NA; cdr3_nt: TGTGCCAGCAGCCAGGCGGACCGCACCGGGGAGCTGTTTTTT; cdr3_aa: CASSQADRTGELFF
clone_size: NA; j_call: TRBJ2-2; v_call: TRBV19; d_call: NA; cdr3_nt: TGTGCCAGTACCTCTCGGAGGTTTGACACCGGGGAGCTGTTTTTT; cdr3_aa: CASTSRRFDTGELFF